This T cell receptor beta chain was identified during a study of human T cells and chemical hapten exposure. Time point defined: patch test 1, 2 weeks after DPC sensitization. The treatment is: therapeutic diphenylcyclopropenone sensitization with weekly scalp DPC. In the library, unique molecular identifiers were attached to individual cDNA molecules. TCRdb analysed the RACE reads with MiXCR anew, one entry per CDR3 protein. The sample contains 65,000 to 80,000 distinct CDR3 sequences, 10% of which appear only once. Findings and caveats of the study: Because they had alopecia, donors may respond immunologically unlike healthy people. No change in TCRs above 1 in 1000 frequency was produced by DPC sensitization. Controls had significantly fewer large CDR3 similarity clusters than were formed by expanded TCRs.

This clonotype was counted at least ten times. The antigen remains undetermined. Looked up from germline, CDR1 is LGHDT and CDR2 is YNNKEL (reference sequence). Between the trimmed V and J ends, which lost 0 bases and 14 bases, there was a span of 14 bases. CDR3 size: 13 residues. The sample in question was whole blood, obtained in connection with sensitization to the hapten diphenylcyclopropenone (DPC). The rearrangement links TRBV3-1 to TRBJ2-1; D is unresolved. The source is a woman aged 45-60 years with alopecia areata. Some clones in this sample may be carry-over from other donors' samples. Here the CDR3 DNA reads TGTGCCAGCAGCCAAGAGTTTGGGCGAGAAGAGTTCTTC. Its protein product is CASSQEFGREEFF.